Listed below are T cell receptor beta chains from one sample, sequenced in a study of blood T cell repertoires in COVID-19. Sequencing used immunoSEQ multiplex PCR; TCRdb keeps in-frame clones, though not all of them. The sample includes approximately 330,000 clones, 90% of them seen just once. The sequenced sample consisted of peripheral blood. These receptors all come from a woman in her forties with COVID-19, enrolled during active disease. Both conserved end residues are part of each CDR3. A D gene is named only where the DNA matches it firmly. A row's size may be missing; if present it is once, few, many or a size class.

D gene: NA; J gene: TRBJ1-6; V gene: TRBV5-1; clone size: NA; CDR3 protein: CASSLGAVGSYNSPLHF; CDR3 DNA: TGCGCCAGCAGCTTGGGGGCCGTGGGCTCCTATAATTCACCCCTCCACTTT
D gene: NA; J gene: TRBJ1-5; V gene: TRBV7-2; clone size: NA; CDR3 protein: CASSLGLNQPQHF; CDR3 DNA: TGTGCCAGCAGCTTAGGCCTAAATCAGCCCCAGCATTTT
D gene: NA; J gene: TRBJ1-1; V gene: TRBV28; clone size: NA; CDR3 protein: CASSPWGLKNTEAFF; CDR3 DNA: TGTGCCAGCAGTCCTTGGGGCCTTAAGAACACTGAAGCTTTCTTT
D gene: NA; J gene: TRBJ1-5; V gene: TRBV6-4; clone size: NA; CDR3 protein: CASSERDNQPQHF; CDR3 DNA: TGTGCCAGCAGTGAACGGGACAATCAGCCCCAGCATTTT
D gene: TRBD1; J gene: TRBJ1-6; V gene: TRBV9; clone size: NA; CDR3 protein: CASSETGTDNSPLHF; CDR3 DNA: TGTGCCAGCAGCGAGACCGGGACAGATAATTCACCCCTCCACTTT
D gene: NA; J gene: TRBJ2-1; V gene: TRBV3-1/TRBV3-2; clone size: NA; CDR3 protein: CASSQGRPRAWGSYNEQFF; CDR3 DNA: TGTGCCAGCAGCCAAGGACGTCCGAGGGCTTGGGGCTCCTACAATGAGCAGTTCTTC
D gene: NA; J gene: TRBJ2-5; V gene: TRBV20-1; clone size: NA; CDR3 protein: CAGRNQETQYF; CDR3 DNA: TGCGCAGGGAGGAACCAAGAGACCCAGTACTTC
D gene: NA; J gene: TRBJ2-7; V gene: TRBV6-2/TRBV6-3; clone size: NA; CDR3 protein: CASSYSLFLSPGSYEQYF; CDR3 DNA: TGTGCCAGCAGTTACTCGTTATTTTTGTCTCCCGGCTCCTACGAGCAGTACTTC
D gene: NA; J gene: TRBJ2-3; V gene: TRBV5-6; clone size: NA; CDR3 protein: CASSLVEPFNTDTQYF; CDR3 DNA: TGTGCCAGCAGCTTAGTAGAACCTTTTAACACAGATACGCAGTATTTT
D gene: NA; J gene: TRBJ1-1; V gene: TRBV7-2; clone size: NA; CDR3 protein: CAINRSPNTEAFF; CDR3 DNA: TGTGCCATTAACAGGAGCCCGAACACTGAAGCTTTCTTT
D gene: NA; J gene: TRBJ2-3; V gene: TRBV7-2; clone size: once; CDR3 protein: CASSLSGPDTQYF; CDR3 DNA: TGTGCCAGCAGCTTATCTGGCCCAGATACGCAGTATTTT
D gene: NA; J gene: TRBJ1-2; V gene: TRBV12-3/TRBV12-4; clone size: NA; CDR3 protein: CASSTRRRGYTF; CDR3 DNA: TGTGCCAGCAGCACCAGGCGGAGGGGATACACCTTC
D gene: NA; J gene: TRBJ1-1; V gene: TRBV6-2/TRBV6-3; clone size: NA; CDR3 protein: CASSYSRSGRDTEAFF; CDR3 DNA: TGTGCCAGCAGTTACTCCAGGTCCGGGAGGGACACTGAAGCTTTCTTT
D gene: NA; J gene: TRBJ2-7; V gene: TRBV5-6; clone size: NA; CDR3 protein: CASSFWGGFSYEQYF; CDR3 DNA: TGTGCCAGCAGCTTTTGGGGGGGCTTCTCCTACGAGCAGTACTTC
D gene: NA; J gene: TRBJ1-4; V gene: TRBV6-5; clone size: NA; CDR3 protein: CASRMTGGNEKLFF; CDR3 DNA: TGTGCCAGCAGGATGACAGGAGGAAATGAAAAACTGTTTTTT
D gene: TRBD1; J gene: TRBJ2-7; V gene: TRBV6-6; clone size: NA; CDR3 protein: CATETPGQGANEQYF; CDR3 DNA: TGTGCCACCGAAACACCGGGACAGGGGGCGAACGAGCAGTACTTC
D gene: NA; J gene: TRBJ2-7; V gene: TRBV5-1; clone size: NA; CDR3 protein: CASSLVQGHYEQYF; CDR3 DNA: TGCGCCAGCAGCTTGGTACAGGGACACTACGAGCAGTACTTC
D gene: NA; J gene: TRBJ1-5; V gene: TRBV28; clone size: NA; CDR3 protein: CASSQGYSNQPQHF; CDR3 DNA: TGTGCCAGCAGCCAGGGGTATAGCAATCAGCCCCAGCATTTT